The present entry profiles one T cell receptor (beta chain) with its context. The data originate from a study of shared clonotypes between healthy human individuals. Germline-derived CDR1 and CDR2 are SGHAT and FQDESV (reference sequence). CDR3 size: 17 residues. Trimming cost V 5 bases and J 1 base, with 18 bases left between them. Clones were sequenced by immunoSEQ multiplex PCR, and TCRdb holds only the in-frame ones, with some missing. Among 950,000 to 1,100,000 clones listed, around three quarters were seen once. This chain connects TRBV11-1 to TRBJ1-5; D unclear. Material: memory CD4+ T cells from PBMCs. Subset specified: CD45RA-negative fraction. The receptor was derived from a man between 18 and 29 years old in good health. Some clones in this sample may be carry-over from other donors' samples. The CDR3 reads CASSREGGGLSNQPQHF. The CDR3 DNA is TGTGCCAGCAGCCGAGAGGGCGGCGGACTCAGCAATCAGCCCCAGCATTTT.